The 30 T cell receptor beta chains presented below share a single source sample, sequenced in a study of control samples from healthy donors and cancer patients. Sequencing used immunoSEQ multiplex PCR; TCRdb keeps in-frame clones, though not all of them. The data hold 60,000 to 65,000 clones, with approximately 85% observed a single time. Sequenced: blood. All receptors come from a man in his forties or fifties in good health.

This clone was recorded once. This sequence joins TRBV7-2 and TRBJ2-6; 7 bases are shared with TRBD2. Germline lookup yields CDR1 SGHTA and CDR2 FQGNSA. This CDR3 region has 19 residues. V dropped 3 bases and J dropped 0; count of bases not matched to a gene: 11. CDR3 region: CASSLGGSFPLSGANVLTF. The DNA for the CDR3 is TGTGCCAGCAGCTTGGGCGGGAGTTTTCCCCTCTCTGGGGCCAACGTCCTGACTTTC.

This clone was seen a few times. V and J are TRBV11-3 and TRBJ1-1; 7 bases fit TRBD1. This CDR3 spans 15 amino acids. Losses at the gene ends were 5 bases for V and 1 base for J; bases not matched to a gene: 7. Germline loops: CDR1 SGHNT, CDR2 YENEEA. The CDR3 DNA sequence: TGTGCCAGCAGCCCAGGGGGGCTAAAGAACACTGAAGCTTTCTTT. It specifies CASSPGGLKNTEAFF.

The chain couples TRBV7-3 to TRBJ2-7; no reliable D call. Trimming left V 1 base short and J 6 bases short, with 4 bases between. The CDR3 extends over 11 amino acids. Germline assignment: CDR1 SGHTA and CDR2 FQGTGA. The CDR3 DNA sequence: TGTGCCAGCAGCTTAAGCCCCGAGCAGTACTTC. Translating it yields CASSLSPEQYF.

The chain has TRBV7-9 and TRBJ2-1; TRBD1 is a possible D gene (6 bases). Trimming shortened V by 3 bases and J by 5 bases, and 17 bases separated the two germline ends. This CDR3 region has 16 residues. Germline V gene sequence: CDR1 SEHNR, CDR2 FQNEAQ (reference sequence). The CDR3 loop is CASSFTGQLRDNEQFF. CDR3 sequence (DNA): TGTGCCAGCAGCTTTACAGGACAGCTCCGCGACAATGAGCAGTTCTTC.

CDR3 protein: CATSDRTAQETQYF. Here the CDR3 DNA reads TGTGCCACCAGTGACAGGACAGCGCAAGAGACCCAGTACTTC. V gene TRBV24-1 combines with J gene TRBJ2-5; perhaps TRBD1 as D (6 bases). The V end was cut by 4 bases, the J end by 2 bases, with 10 bases between. Germline lookup yields CDR1 KGHDR and CDR2 SFDVKD. The length of the CDR3 is 14 residues.

J is TRBJ1-2 and V is TRBV6-2 or TRBV6-3; TRBD1 might be the D (5 bases). The V and J ends lost 6 bases and 8 bases respectively, with 19 bases between them. This CDR3 is 14 amino acids long. Germline values: CDR1 MNHEY, CDR2 SVGEGT. The CDR3 region has the DNA TGTGCCAGCAGCCGCGGAGGGGATTCTGGAGGCTACACCTTC. This encodes CASSRGGDSGGYTF.

The chain joins TRBV12-3 or TRBV12-4 to TRBJ1-1; D is possibly TRBD1 (6 bases). There are 13 residues in the CDR3. The V gene lost 5 bases and the J gene lost 8 bases, with 15 bases spanning the gap. The CDR3 loop reads CASSLRQAREAFF. CDR3 nucleotide sequence: TGTGCCAGCAGTCTCCGACAGGCACGGGAAGCTTTCTTT.

In its sample, this clone was seen a few times. In the same sample, other DNA sequences code for this CDR3. The rearrangement uses TRBV7-2 and TRBJ1-5; a possible D gene is TRBD1 (6 bases). From germline, CDR1 is SGHTA and CDR2 FQGNSA. Trimming cost V 5 bases and J 7 bases, with 18 bases left between them. CDR3 size: 15 residues. The CDR3 coding sequence is TGTGCCAGCAGCCAGAGGGGGGGCGGGGGGCAGCCCCAGCATTTT. Translation gives CASSQRGGGGQPQHF.

The chain recombines TRBV7-3 with TRBJ2-1; tentative D call: TRBD2 (6 bases). Trimming stripped 1 base from V and 5 bases from J, with 15 bases between. Germline-derived CDR1 and CDR2 are SGHTA and FQGTGA. The CDR3 runs 16 residues. CDR3 sequence: CASSLIGVRGNNEQFF. The DNA for the CDR3 is TGTGCCAGCAGCTTAATCGGGGTTCGGGGGAACAATGAGCAGTTCTTC.

The chain combines TRBV7-8 with TRBJ2-1, with 9 bases fitting TRBD2. Trimming cost V 5 bases and J 6 bases; bases outside gene matches: 8. Per germline, CDR1 SGHVS and CDR2 FQNEAQ. The CDR3 has 15 residues. CDR3 sequence reads: CASSPRRAGGNEQFF. The CDR3 coding sequence is TGTGCCAGCAGCCCCCGGAGAGCGGGGGGCAATGAGCAGTTCTTC.

This clone rates as medium-sized. The chain employs TRBV28 and TRBJ1-1; the D is unclear. Per germline, CDR1 MDHEN and CDR2 SYDVKM. The germline V and J ends were trimmed by 6 bases and 10 bases, with 12 bases remaining between them. The CDR3 is 11 amino acids. The CDR3 sequence is CASRSPPGAFF. The CDR3 bases are TGTGCCAGCAGATCACCGCCGGGAGCTTTCTTT.

V is TRBV19 and J is TRBJ2-2, with D unresolved. Deletions cut 4 bases from V and 1 base from J, with 10 bases between. Germline CDR1 and CDR2: LNHDA and SQIVND (reference sequence). The CDR3 is made up of 15 amino acids. This CDR3 is CASSSRAKNTGELFF. The DNA of the CDR3 is TGTGCCAGTAGTAGTCGCGCAAAGAACACCGGGGAGCTGTTTTTT.

V usage is TRBV12-3 or TRBV12-4 and J usage is TRBJ1-3; no firm D call. The V gene lost 3 bases and the J gene lost 9 bases, with 6 bases spanning the gap. The CDR3 has 11 residues. CDR3 bases: TGTGCCAGCAGTTTCTTAAGCACCATATATTTT. Amino acids: CASSFLSTIYF.

The chain carries TRBV5-4 and TRBJ2-7; D is unclear. This CDR3 is built from 14 residues. The ends were cut back, 4 bases at V and 2 bases at J, with 13 bases in the middle. CDR1 is SGHNT, CDR2 YYREEE, per germline (reference sequence). The CDR3 DNA follows: TGTGCCAGCAGCCCCCGGTGGGATACCTACGAGCAGTACTTC. The encoded protein is CASSPRWDTYEQYF.

The chain couples TRBV7-9 to TRBJ1-2; no definite D call. The CDR3 extends over 15 amino acids. V was clipped by 1 base and J by 2 bases, with 11 bases between them. Germline CDR1 is SEHNR and CDR2 is FQNEAQ (reference sequence). The CDR3 is CASSLEGIQNYGYTF. CDR3 coding DNA: TGTGCCAGCAGCTTAGAAGGGATACAGAACTATGGCTACACCTTC.

V usage is TRBV13 and J usage is TRBJ2-4, with D uncertain. The V gene's germline CDR1 is PRHDT and CDR2 FYEKMQ (reference sequence). The CDR3 is 18 residues long. V was cut by 0 bases and J by 0 bases, with 15 bases left in between. The CDR3 here is CASSLGRGVHLAKNIQYF. CDR3 in DNA: TGTGCCAGCAGCTTAGGCCGTGGTGTGCATTTAGCCAAAAACATTCAGTACTTC.

The rearrangement uses TRBV6-1 and TRBJ1-2; D might be TRBD1 (6 bases). Trimming took 1 base from V and 7 from J, leaving 10 bases between them. This CDR3 is built from 13 residues. Germline CDR1 is MNHNS and CDR2 is SASEGT. CDR3 nucleotide sequence: TGTGCCAGCAGTGAAGACAGGGATCTTGGCTACACCTTC. This translates into CASSEDRDLGYTF.

The V and J genes are TRBV29-1 and TRBJ2-7, with a weak D call TRBD1 (6 bases). V was trimmed by 4 bases and J by 4 bases, leaving 11 bases between them. There are 12 residues in the CDR3. From germline, CDR1 is SQVTM and CDR2 ANQGSEA. CDR3 in DNA: TGCAGCGTTGGAGGACAGCCTTACGAGCAGTACTTC. Translation: CSVGGQPYEQYF.

The chain has TRBV28 and TRBJ2-6, with unresolved D. The germline V gene has CDR1 MDHEN and CDR2 SYDVKM. This CDR3 region has 14 residues. V shed 8 bases and J shed 1 base, with 9 bases lying between them. Written as DNA, the CDR3 is TGTGCCAGCGGCATATATTCTGGGGCCAACGTCCTGACTTTC. Its protein is CASGIYSGANVLTF.

CDR3 loop: CASSYRRARGYTF. The CDR3 DNA sequence: TGTGCCAGCAGTTACAGGCGGGCGAGGGGCTACACCTTC. The V and J genes are TRBV6-2 or TRBV6-3 and TRBJ1-2; D remains ambiguous. The germline V gene encodes CDR1 MNHEY and CDR2 SVGEGT. Trimming removed 2 bases from V and 8 bases from J, with 12 bases in between. The CDR3 is 13 amino acids.

The rearrangement uses TRBV29-1 and TRBJ1-1; weak D call: TRBD1 (5 bases). Trimming shortened V by 5 bases and J by 0 bases, and 13 bases separated the two germline ends. This CDR3 has 14 residues. Germline V gives CDR1 SQVTM, CDR2 ANQGSEA. The CDR3 nucleotides are TGCAGCGTTCTGGGGCAGCTAATGAACACTGAAGCTTTCTTT. It encodes CSVLGQLMNTEAFF. The full variable domain, completed using reference TRBV29-1 and TRBJ1-1, is SAVISQKPSRDICQRGTSLTIQCQVDSQVTMMFWYRQQPGQSLTLIATANQGSEATYESGFVIDKFPISRPNLTFSTLTVSNMSPEDSSIYLCSVLGQLMNTEAFFGQGTRLTVV.

The V call is TRBV5-8, the J call TRBJ1-5; 8 positions agree with TRBD1. Germline V gene lookup returns CDR1 SGHTS and CDR2 YDEGEE. The CDR3 totals 15 residues. V dropped 4 bases and J dropped 4; count of bases not matched to a gene: 7. CDR3 sequence reads: CASSPDREWNQPQHF. DNA for the CDR3: TGTGCCAGCAGCCCGGACAGGGAATGGAATCAGCCCCAGCATTTT.

This chain connects TRBV19 to TRBJ1-2; possibly TRBD1 for D (5 bases). Germline-derived CDR1 and CDR2 are LNHDA and SQIVND (reference sequence). Trimming stripped 6 bases from V and 6 bases from J, with 14 bases between. CDR3 size: 13 residues. The CDR3 protein is CASSVSGFDGYTF. The CDR3 DNA is TGTGCCAGTAGCGTATCAGGGTTCGATGGCTACACCTTC. The full variable domain, in which reference TRBV19 and TRBJ1-2 provide the parts outside the CDR3, is DGGITQSPKYLFRKEGQNVTLSCEQNLNHDAMYWYRQDPGQGLRLIYYSQIVNDFQKGDIAEGYSVSREKKESFPLTVTSAQKNPTAFYLCASSVSGFDGYTFGSGTRLTVV.

This clone came up once. The chain links TRBV5-1 to TRBJ2-7; possibly TRBD1 for D (6 bases). The CDR3 totals 16 residues. V was trimmed by 7 bases and J by 2 bases, leaving 22 bases between them. CDR1 SGHRS and CDR2 YFSETQ come from the germline V gene. DNA of the CDR3: TGCGCCAGCTCCCCTCTGGGGACGGCAGGGGCCTACGAGCAGTACTTC. Protein: CASSPLGTAGAYEQYF.

This rearrangement joins TRBV6-5 to TRBJ2-2; no clear D. V shed 4 bases and J shed 2 bases, with 2 bases lying between them. The CDR3 contains 12 residues. Germline-derived CDR1 and CDR2 are MNHEY and SVGAGI. The CDR3 loop reads CASSSNTGELFF. CDR3 nucleotides: TGTGCCAGCAGTTCTAACACCGGGGAGCTGTTTTTT.

V gene TRBV5-8 combines with J gene TRBJ2-7; 12 bases line up with TRBD1. Germline lookup yields CDR1 SGHTS and CDR2 YDEGEE. This CDR3 has 13 amino acids. V lost 3 bases and J lost 5; bases outside the gene matches: 0. The CDR3 region is CASSWDRGHEQYF. Written as DNA, the CDR3 is TGTGCCAGCAGCTGGGACAGGGGGCACGAGCAGTACTTC.

The chain links TRBV24-1 to TRBJ2-3, with D tentatively TRBD1 (5 bases). The CDR3 is 14 residues long. V lost 7 bases and J lost 3, with 13 bases in between. The germline gives CDR1 KGHDR, CDR2 SFDVKD. CDR3 DNA sequence: TGTGCCACCAGCCCTCCCCAGGGTACAGATACGCAGTATTTT. Protein product: CATSPPQGTDTQYF.

The chain employs TRBV3-1 (or the pseudogene TRBV3-2) and TRBJ1-5; the D is unclear. Trimming removed 2 bases from V and 7 bases from J, with 15 bases in between. The CDR3 is made up of 15 amino acids. Germline-derived CDR1 and CDR2 are LGHDT and YNNKEL (reference sequence). In DNA, the CDR3 is TGTGCCAGCAGCCAACATAGTTTGAGTGGACAGCCCCAGCATTTT. Its protein is CASSQHSLSGQPQHF.

DNA for the CDR3: TGTGCCAGCAGCTTAGAAACAGATACGCAGTATTTT. It translates to CASSLETDTQYF. This chain joins TRBV13 and TRBJ2-3; no definite D call. The V end was cut by 1 base, the J end by 3 bases, with 2 bases between. Germline lookup yields CDR1 PRHDT and CDR2 FYEKMQ (reference sequence). The CDR3 is made up of 12 amino acids.

The chain couples TRBV6-2 or TRBV6-3 to TRBJ1-1, with TRBD1 as a possible D gene (5 bases). Between the trimmed V and J ends, which lost 3 bases and 4 bases, there was a span of 9 bases. Germline V gene lookup returns CDR1 MNHEY and CDR2 SVGEGT. The length of the CDR3 is 13 residues. CDR3 nucleotides: TGTGCCAGCAGTTATGCAGGGATCACTGAAGCTTTCTTT. It yields the protein CASSYAGITEAFF.